There are many counts of the clone carrying this TCR beta chain. Its cognate antigen is unknown. This CDR3 has 15 residues. The V gene's germline CDR1 is SGHAT and CDR2 FQNNGV. This specimen belongs to a study of blood T cells in healthy people across ages. Study-level points and caveats: Naive CD4+ cell counts and diversity both ran higher in long-lived than in aged donors.

Alongside a J-beta primer mix, a sample-barcoded 5' primer served in a second PCR lasting roughly 6 to 12 cycles. TCRdb reanalysed the 5' RACE reads using MiXCR and keeps one entry per CDR3 protein. The sample shows about 800,000 distinct CDR3 sequences, more than 20% of them seen only once. This sample also belongs to another study, concerning T cells of mothers and their children. That source reports: Versus unrelated pairs, overlap was slightly higher in related mother-child pairs, without reaching significance.

The V call is TRBV11-2, the J call TRBJ2-5, with TRBD2 identical over 16 bases. The DNA matches TRBJ2-1 better at its end, which makes the J call doubtful. Sequenced sample: blood. The receptor was derived from a boy aged 10-17 years in good health. CDR3 sequence reads: CASSQGLAGGDEQFF. The CDR3 DNA sequence: TGTGCCAGCAGCCAGGGACTAGCGGGAGGGGATGAGCAGTTCTTC.